This T cell receptor (beta chain) originates from a study of shared clonotypes between healthy human individuals. The table came from immunoSEQ multiplex PCR; TCRdb's copy has only in-frame clones and leaves some out. The table records about 2.3 million clones, about 92% of them present only once. Germline CDR1 LGHNA, CDR2 YNFKEQ. The CDR3 covers 16 residues. V dropped 4 bases and J dropped 2; count of bases not matched to a gene: 2. J is TRBJ2-1 and V is TRBV4-2, with 13 bases that match TRBD2. The receptor comes from a man between 18 and 35 years old in good health. Some clones in this sample may be carry-over from other donors' samples. The material sequenced was naive CD4+ T cells from PBMCs. Documented subset: CD45RA+ positively selected. CDR3 bases: TGTGCCAGCAGCCGCGGGACTAGCGGGACCTACAATGAGCAGTTCTTC. This gives the protein CASSRGTSGTYNEQFF.